The 10 T cell receptor beta chains reported below all come from one sample, sequenced in a study of T cell responses to AZD1222 COVID-19 vaccine. TCRdb keeps only in-frame clones here, not all; method: immunoSEQ multiplex PCR. This table holds about 120,000 clones, 70% to 90% found once. The sample here was peripheral blood, taken 28 days after the second AZD1222 dose. The origin of the receptors is an adult who received the AZD1222 COVID-19 vaccine.

J is TRBJ1-5 and V is TRBV6-5, with D maybe TRBD1 (5 bases). The germline V gene has CDR1 MNHEY and CDR2 SVGAGI. The CDR3 is 15 amino acids. The V end was cut by 7 bases, the J end by 1 base, with 14 bases between. Written as DNA, the CDR3 is TGTGCCAGCAAGGGACCGCGGGGGAGCAATCAGCCCCAGCATTTT. This gives the protein CASKGPRGSNQPQHF.

V usage is TRBV5-1 and J usage is TRBJ2-1; maybe TRBD2 (7 bases). The CDR3 spans 14 residues. CDR1 and CDR2 (germline): SGHRS, YFSETQ. The V gene lost 3 bases and the J gene lost 9 bases, with 16 bases spanning the gap. CDR3 in amino acids: CASSSLAEGGEQFF. In nucleotides, the CDR3 is TGCGCCAGCAGCTCGCTAGCGGAAGGGGGTGAGCAGTTCTTC.

The V call is TRBV5-1, the J call TRBJ1-1; D call uncertain. CDR3 length: 14 residues. The germline V gene has CDR1 SGHRS and CDR2 YFSETQ. V was cut by 0 bases and J by 10 bases, with 16 bases left in between. CDR3 nucleotide sequence: TGCGCCAGCAGCTTGGGACACTCGAGGGAGCGAGCTTTCTTT. It codes for CASSLGHSRERAFF.

This chain joins TRBV30 and TRBJ1-2; no clear D. The CDR3 spans 12 residues. Germline loops: CDR1 GTSNPN, CDR2 SVGIG (reference sequence). Trimming stripped 5 bases from V and 3 bases from J, with 10 bases between. The DNA of the CDR3 is TGTGCCTGGGGAGAGCTATACTATGGCTACACCTTC. It is translated as CAWGELYYGYTF.

This chain joins TRBV27 and TRBJ1-5, with D maybe TRBD1 (6 bases). CDR1 MNHEY and CDR2 SMNVEV come from the germline V gene (reference sequence). Deletions cut 3 bases from V and 3 bases from J, with 9 bases between. The CDR3 is 14 residues long. This CDR3 is CASSLTGDNQPQHF. The CDR3 coding sequence is TGTGCCAGCAGTTTGACAGGAGACAATCAGCCCCAGCATTTT.

The chain carries TRBV18 and TRBJ1-4, with 8 bases that match TRBD1. The CDR3 sequence is 14 residues long. Unmatched junction bases numbered 5, after V lost 0 bases and J lost 11 bases. Germline V gene sequence: CDR1 KGHSH, CDR2 LQKENI. CDR3 in amino acids: CASSPPGTGGKLFF. In nucleotides, the CDR3 is TGTGCCAGCTCACCACCCGGGACAGGCGGGAAACTGTTTTTT. The full variable domain, in which reference TRBV18 and TRBJ1-4 provide the parts outside the CDR3, is NAGVMQNPRHLVRRRGQEARLRCSPMKGHSHVYWYRQLPEEGLKFMVYLQKENIIDESGMPKERFSAEFPKEGPSILRIQQVVRGDSAAYFCASSPPGTGGKLFFGSGTQLSVL.

V is TRBV28 and J is TRBJ1-2; D gene unclear. Deletions cut 2 bases from V and 0 bases from J, with 10 bases between. The germline V gene encodes CDR1 MDHEN and CDR2 SYDVKM. This CDR3 region has 15 residues. CDR3 protein: CASSLGQFTNYGYTF. The DNA for the CDR3 is TGTGCCAGCAGTTTAGGGCAGTTCACTAACTATGGCTACACCTTC.

In DNA, the CDR3 is TGTGCCAGCAGTGAAGGGAGCGGCAGAGTATATGGAAACACCATATATTTT. Its protein is CASSEGSGRVYGNTIYF. The gene calls are TRBV6-1 and TRBJ1-3; D uncertain. Germline values: CDR1 MNHNS, CDR2 SASEGT. CDR3 length equals 17 residues. Trimming cost V 1 base and J 3 bases, with 16 bases left between them.

The rearrangement uses TRBV28 and TRBJ2-7; 8 bases agree with TRBD1. CDR1 and CDR2 from the germline V gene are MDHEN and SYDVKM. V gave up 6 bases and J gave up 7 bases; unmatched junction bases: 11. This CDR3 has 14 amino acids. CDR3 nucleotides: TGTGCCAGCAGCTCGACTCAGGGGGCGTGGGAGCAGTACTTC. This gives the protein CASSSTQGAWEQYF. The full variable domain, with the rest looked up from reference TRBV28 and TRBJ2-7, is DVKVTQSSRYLVKRTGEKVFLECVQDMDHENMFWYRQDPGLGLRLIYFSYDVKMKEKGDIPEGYSVSREKKERFSLILESASTNQTSMYLCASSSTQGAWEQYFGPGTRLTVT.

The chain is built from TRBV7-2 and TRBJ2-7; 7 bases agree with TRBD1. The length of the CDR3 is 16 residues. V shed 5 bases and J 5 bases; nucleotides not matched to a gene: 15. Germline CDR1 and CDR2: SGHTA and FQGNSA. CDR3 coding DNA: TGTGCCAGCAGCCCAAGGACAGGAATTAACGTCGACGAGCAGTACTTC. As protein: CASSPRTGINVDEQYF.